These 15 T cell receptor beta chains were all obtained from the same sample, sequenced in a study of blood T cell repertoires in COVID-19. Sequencing was performed with immunoSEQ multiplex PCR; in TCRdb, only in-frame clones are kept and a portion is missing. Of about 100,000 clones in the sample, around four fifths were seen once. The source material was peripheral blood. These receptors were obtained from a woman aged 65 to 85 with acute or convalescent COVID-19.

V usage is TRBV28 and J usage is TRBJ2-1; D not certain. Trimming shortened V by 3 bases and J by 7 bases, and 10 bases separated the two germline ends. Germline V gene lookup returns CDR1 MDHEN and CDR2 SYDVKM. CDR3 length: 13 amino acids. The CDR3 is CASSFPLVNEQFF. The CDR3 DNA follows: TGTGCCAGCAGTTTTCCGCTAGTAAATGAGCAGTTCTTC.

CDR3 region: CASSPLWSLGNQPQHF. CDR3 bases: TGTGCCAGCAGCCCGCTTTGGAGTCTGGGCAATCAGCCCCAGCATTTT. The chain recombines TRBV6-2 or TRBV6-3 with TRBJ1-5, with D uncertain. The CDR3 has 16 amino acids. V was cut by 6 bases and J by 2 bases, with 17 bases left in between. Germline CDR1 and CDR2: MNHEY and SVGEGT.

This clone was seen once. The CDR3 region is CASSEIGGGNQPQHF. As DNA, the CDR3 is TGTGCCAGCAGTGAAATAGGGGGAGGCAATCAGCCCCAGCATTTT. The chain links TRBV6-1 to TRBJ1-5; TRBD1 might be the D (6 bases). The ends were cut back, 2 bases at V and 2 bases at J, with 10 bases in the middle. Germline V gene data show CDR1 as MNHNS and CDR2 as SASEGT. This CDR3 contains 15 residues.

In DNA, the CDR3 is TGTGCCAGCCGAACCGGGGGGGCAGGCACAGATACGCAGTATTTT. As protein: CASRTGGAGTDTQYF. This chain connects TRBV27 to TRBJ2-3; TRBD2 agrees at 8 bases. Germline CDR1 is MNHEY and CDR2 is SMNVEV (reference sequence). The CDR3 covers 15 residues. The V and J ends lost 8 bases and 1 base, in that order; junction bases with no gene match: 8.

By share, this clone ranks as medium-sized. The chain has TRBV10-3 and TRBJ2-3; D remains ambiguous. CDR1 ENHRY and CDR2 SYGVKD come from the germline V gene. V lost 4 bases to trimming and J lost 4 bases, with 9 bases between them. This CDR3 region has 13 residues. CDR3 sequence reads: CAISVVSSDTQYF. CDR3 DNA: TGTGCCATCAGTGTAGTGAGCTCAGATACGCAGTATTTT.

The gene calls are TRBV5-4 and TRBJ1-6; 7 nucleotides align to TRBD1. Germline loops: CDR1 SGHNT, CDR2 YYREEE (reference sequence). The CDR3 extends over 17 amino acids. After removal of 4 bases from V and 0 bases from J, the junction contained 7 bases not matched to a gene. The CDR3, as DNA: TGTGCCAGCAGCCCGGGACAGACAAGCTCCTATAATTCACCCCTCCACTTT. Its protein product is CASSPGQTSSYNSPLHF. Full variable domain (rest looked up from reference TRBV5-4 and TRBJ1-6): ETGVTQSPTHLIKTRGQQVTLRCSSQSGHNTVSWYQQALGQGPQFIFQYYREEENGRGNFPPRFSGLQFPNYSSELNVNALELDDSALYLCASSPGQTSSYNSPLHFGNGTRLTVT.

The rearrangement joins TRBV5-4 to TRBJ2-5; TRBD2 might be the D (5 bases). The CDR3 spans 14 residues. V dropped 4 bases and J dropped 5 bases, with 15 bases sitting between them. Germline CDR1 and CDR2: SGHNT and YYREEE (reference sequence). The CDR3 region is CASSPDFSTETQYF. The CDR3 coding sequence is TGTGCCAGCAGCCCGGACTTTAGCACGGAGACCCAGTACTTC.

The chain links TRBV9 to TRBJ2-3; 7 bases agree with TRBD1. The germline gives CDR1 SGDLS, CDR2 YYNGEE. The CDR3 totals 15 residues. V trimming: 0 bases; J trimming: 2 bases; junction bases outside the gene matches: 3. CDR3 protein: CASSVVDRPTDTQYF. DNA of the CDR3: TGTGCCAGCAGCGTAGTGGACAGGCCCACAGATACGCAGTATTTT. Full variable domain (missing parts from reference TRBV9 and TRBJ2-3): DSGVTQTPKHLITATGQRVTLRCSPRSGDLSVYWYQQSLDQGLQFLIQYYNGEERAKGNILERFSAQQFPDLHSELNLSSLELGDSALYFCASSVVDRPTDTQYFGPGTRLTVL.

The chain has TRBV6-5 and TRBJ1-3; D is ambiguous. CDR3 size: 14 residues. V was cut by 4 bases and J by 4 bases, with 11 bases left in between. Germline V gene sequence: CDR1 MNHEY, CDR2 SVGAGI. The CDR3 here is CASSFTAGGNTIYF. The DNA for the CDR3 is TGTGCCAGCAGTTTCACGGCGGGGGGAAACACCATATATTTT.

J is TRBJ2-5 and V is TRBV6-5; D perhaps matches TRBD1 (6 bases). This CDR3 has 15 amino acids. From germline, CDR1 is MNHEY and CDR2 SVGAGI. Trimming pared 8 bases from V and 1 base from J, leaving 17 bases between. CDR3 loop: CASVRQTGFQETQYF. CDR3 coding DNA: TGTGCCAGCGTCAGACAGACAGGCTTCCAAGAGACCCAGTACTTC.

This rearrangement joins TRBV30 to TRBJ2-5; possibly TRBD1 for D (6 bases). CDR3 length: 13 residues. V lost 0 bases and J 3 bases, leaving 8 bases between the germline ends. CDR1 and CDR2 (germline): GTSNPN, SVGIG (reference sequence). CDR3 DNA: TGTGCCTGGAGTGTGAACAGGGAAGAGACCCAGTACTTC. It yields the protein CAWSVNREETQYF.

The chain joins TRBV21-1 to TRBJ1-5; no DNA check was done on the table's D call, TRBD1. TRBV21-1 is listed as a pseudogene. The CDR3 spans 16 residues. The CDR3 DNA follows: TGTGCCAGCAGCAACCGGGACAGGGACGGAGATCAGCCCCAGCATTTT. It encodes CASSNRDRDGDQPQHF.

The rearrangement links TRBV5-1 to TRBJ1-2, with TRBD1 matching 9 bases. The CDR3 runs 14 residues. The germline V gene encodes CDR1 SGHRS and CDR2 YFSETQ. Losses at the gene ends were 4 bases for V and 6 bases for J; bases not matched to a gene: 7. The CDR3 coding sequence is TGCGCCAGCAGCCTTACAGGGGGCGAGAATGGCTACACCTTC. Its translation: CASSLTGGENGYTF.

This clone has only a few counts. The chain has TRBV18 and TRBJ2-7, with a possible D match to TRBD2 (5 bases). Germline lookup yields CDR1 KGHSH and CDR2 LQKENI. The CDR3 runs 14 residues. V gave up 3 bases and J gave up 7 bases, with 16 bases separating them. CDR3 amino acids: CASSPSEREREQYF. The CDR3 region has the DNA TGTGCCAGCTCACCCTCGGAGAGGGAAAGAGAGCAGTACTTC.

The rearrangement joins TRBV19 to TRBJ1-3, with 7 positions matching TRBD1. Germline V lookup: CDR1 LNHDA, CDR2 SQIVND (reference sequence). This CDR3 is 16 amino acids long. Trimming removed 5 bases from V and 0 bases from J; junction bases left unmatched: 7. CDR3 sequence (DNA): TGTGCCAGTAGTCGATTGGGACAGAGCTCTGGAAACACCATATATTTT. Translation: CASSRLGQSSGNTIYF.